These T cell receptor beta chains were read from a single sample in a study of cytomegalovirus exposure and HLA in healthy donors. Data came from immunoSEQ multiplex PCR; TCRdb stores just in-frame clones and leaves some out. This table holds about 140,000 clones, approximately 85% found once. The material sequenced was PBMCs. The receptors here all came from a young woman in good health and CMV-seronegative. The CDR3 runs from the conserved cysteine through the conserved F or W. The D gene is left open where the match is weak. Clone size is shown for a subset of rows, as once, few, many or a class of expanded clone.

d_call j_call v_call clone_size cdr3_aa cdr3_nt
TRBD1 TRBJ1-1 TRBV11-2 . CASSQRTGGTEAFF TGTGCCAGCAGCCAGCGGACAGGGGGGACTGAAGCTTTCTTT
TRBD2 TRBJ2-7 TRBV6-6 . CASRSTSGGTYEQYF TGTGCCAGCAGGTCGACTAGCGGGGGAACCTACGAGCAGTACTTC
. TRBJ1-2 TRBV4-3 . CASTPGVGNYGYTF TGCGCCAGCACCCCAGGGGTGGGTAACTATGGCTACACCTTC
TRBD1 TRBJ1-4 TRBV2 . CASSRDRGALNEKLFF TGTGCCAGCAGCCGGGACAGGGGTGCCCTTAATGAAAAACTGTTTTTT
. TRBJ1-4 TRBV5-4 . CASSRGGSGTNEKLFF TGTGCCAGCAGCCGAGGGGGTTCTGGAACTAATGAAAAACTGTTTTTT
TRBD1 TRBJ2-3 TRBV7-9 . CASSLTGADTQYF TGTGCCAGCAGCTTGACAGGGGCGGATACGCAGTATTTT
. TRBJ1-2 TRBV19 . CASIHHRDFNYGYTF TGTGCCAGTATCCATCACAGGGATTTTAACTATGGCTACACCTTC
TRBD2 TRBJ2-1 TRBV7-2 few CASSPLAGYNEQFF TGTGCCAGCAGCCCTCTAGCGGGCTACAATGAGCAGTTCTTC
. TRBJ1-3 TRBV19 once CASSTLDIGSGNTIYF TGTGCCAGTAGTACGCTGGACATTGGCTCTGGAAACACCATATATTTT
. TRBJ1-2 TRBV10-3 . CAISPSRENYGYTF TGTGCCATCAGCCCCAGTCGGGAGAACTATGGCTACACCTTC
TRBD1 TRBJ2-6 TRBV30 few CAWSWSGGSGANVLTF TGTGCCTGGAGTTGGTCAGGGGGCTCTGGGGCCAACGTCCTGACTTTC
TRBD1 TRBJ2-2 TRBV4-1 . CASSPTGDGVGELFF TGCGCCAGCAGCCCTACAGGGGATGGGGTCGGGGAGCTGTTTTTT
. TRBJ2-7 TRBV13 . CASSYLLVDSYEQYF TGTGCCAGCAGCTACCTCCTAGTGGATTCCTACGAGCAGTACTTC
. TRBJ1-5 TRBV19 few CASSIRAGYSNQPQHF TGTGCCAGTAGTATAAGGGCAGGGTATAGCAATCAGCCCCAGCATTTT
. TRBJ2-5 TRBV7-2 . CASSRGAQETQYF TGTGCCAGTTCACGGGGGGCACAAGAGACCCAGTACTTC
TRBD1 TRBJ2-1 TRBV19 . CASIPGQGGKQFF TGTGCCAGTATTCCGGGACAGGGAGGGAAGCAGTTCTTC
TRBD1 TRBJ2-2 TRBV12-5 . CASGLGQGASGELFF TGTGCTAGTGGTTTGGGACAGGGGGCATCCGGGGAGCTGTTTTTT
. TRBJ2-3 TRBV5-6 . CASSLDRGLTDTQYF TGTGCCAGCAGCTTGGACAGGGGACTCACAGATACGCAGTATTTT
. TRBJ1-1 TRBV6-5 few CASSNDQGAFF TGTGCCAGCAGCAATGACCAGGGGGCTTTCTTT
TRBD1 TRBJ2-7 TRBV6-5 . CASSGQGLGSYEQYF TGTGCCAGCAGCGGACAGGGCTTAGGGTCCTACGAGCAGTACTTC
TRBD1 TRBJ1-4 TRBV2 . CASSEEGQGTLATNEKLFF TGTGCCAGCAGTGAAGAGGGACAGGGGACCCTTGCAACTAATGAAAAACTGTTTTTT
TRBD2 TRBJ2-7 TRBV6-6 few CASSYGAGGPHEQYF TGTGCCAGCAGTTACGGGGCGGGGGGCCCCCACGAGCAGTACTTC
. TRBJ2-7 TRBV6-5 once CASSRTSDYEQYF TGTGCCAGCAGTAGAACTTCAGACTACGAGCAGTACTTC
. TRBJ1-2 TRBV5-4 . CASSLGLAHNYGYTF TGTGCCAGCAGCTTGGGGTTAGCCCATAACTATGGCTACACCTTC
. TRBJ1-1 TRBV5-8 . CASTGGTTEAFF TGTGCCAGCACCGGGGGGACCACTGAAGCTTTCTTT
. TRBJ1-2 TRBV5-1 . CASSPDRNYGYTF TGCGCCAGCAGCCCGGACAGAAACTATGGCTACACCTTC
TRBD1 TRBJ2-1 TRBV5-4 . CASSFRDRGSNEQFF TGTGCCAGCAGCTTCCGGGACAGGGGGTCTAATGAGCAGTTCTTC
. TRBJ2-3 TRBV4-1 . CASSQDMTSPDTQYF TGCGCCAGCAGCCAAGATATGACAAGTCCGGATACGCAGTATTTT
TRBD2 TRBJ2-7 TRBV15 . CATQRGRPFSYEQYF TGTGCCACCCAGCGGGGGCGACCATTCTCCTACGAGCAGTACTTC
TRBD1 TRBJ1-4 TRBV29-1 . CSVAKTGGNEKLFF TGCAGCGTGGCGAAAACAGGGGGAAATGAAAAACTGTTTTTT
. TRBJ1-6 TRBV7-2 . CASSFVHSNSPLHF TGTGCCAGCAGCTTTGTCCATTCAAATTCACCCCTCCACTTT
TRBD1 TRBJ2-7 TRBV7-2 few CASSLEGTGSHEQYF TGTGCCAGCAGCTTAGAGGGGACAGGGTCCCACGAGCAGTACTTC
. TRBJ2-3 TRBV28 . CASSRQDTQYF TGTGCCAGCAGCCGCCAGGATACGCAGTATTTT
. TRBJ1-4 TRBV7-2 once CASSPGQNEKLFF TGTGCCAGCAGCCCCGGACAGAATGAAAAACTGTTTTTT
. TRBJ1-2 TRBV2 . CASTTLPRTEIYGYTF TGTGCCAGCACAACACTTCCCCGGACAGAGATATACGGCTACACCTTC
. TRBJ2-7 TRBV28 . CASSSDSGEQYF TGTGCCAGCAGTTCAGACTCGGGCGAGCAGTACTTC